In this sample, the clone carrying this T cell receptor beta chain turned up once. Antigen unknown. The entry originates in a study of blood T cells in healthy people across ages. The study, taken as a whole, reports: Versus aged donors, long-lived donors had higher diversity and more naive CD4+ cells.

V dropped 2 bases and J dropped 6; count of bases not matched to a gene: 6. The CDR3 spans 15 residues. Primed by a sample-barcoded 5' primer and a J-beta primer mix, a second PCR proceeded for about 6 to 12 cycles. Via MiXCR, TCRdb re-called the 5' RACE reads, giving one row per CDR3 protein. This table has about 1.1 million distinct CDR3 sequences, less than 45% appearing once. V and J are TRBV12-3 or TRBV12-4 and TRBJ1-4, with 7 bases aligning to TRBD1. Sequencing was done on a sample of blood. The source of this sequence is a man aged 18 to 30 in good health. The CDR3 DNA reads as TGTGCCAGCAGTTTAAGGGCCAGGGGGGATGAAAAACTGTTTTTT. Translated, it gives CASSLRARGDEKLFF.